Below are 9 T cell receptor beta chains sequenced from a single sample in a study of monozygotic twins with inflammatory bowel disease. TCRdb reanalyzed the 5' RACE reads, giving one entry per CDR3 protein sequence and no DNA. This sample contains 350,000 to 550,000 distinct CDR3 sequences. Sequenced: blood. The receptors derive from a human donor with ulcerative colitis or Crohn's disease, or a healthy co-twin of an affected twin (not recorded which).

V gene TRBV18 combines with J gene TRBJ1-1. The germline V gene has CDR1 KGHSH and CDR2 LQKENI. CDR3 length: 13 amino acids. This CDR3 is CASGTDKNTEAFF.

The CDR3 loop reads CASSQYGNGYTGELFF. The chain recombines TRBV14 with TRBJ2-2. The CDR3 runs to 16 residues. Germline CDR1 and CDR2: SGHDN and FVKESK.

CDR3 amino acids: CATSRDIGGYTF. V is TRBV15 and J is TRBJ1-2. Germline values: CDR1 LNHNV, CDR2 YYDKDF (reference sequence). CDR3 length: 12 residues.

The chain has TRBV11-2 and TRBJ2-5; the TCRdb call, TRBD1, lacks DNA for checking. This CDR3 is 16 amino acids long. CDR1 and CDR2 (germline): SGHAT, FQNNGV. CDR3 sequence reads: CASSPGLRTVQETQYF. Full variable domain (remainder filled in from reference TRBV11-2 and TRBJ2-5): EAGVAQSPRYKIIEKRQSVAFWCNPISGHATLYWYQQILGQGPKLLIQFQNNGVVDDSQLPKDRFSAERLKGVDSTLKIQPAKLEDSAVYLCASSPGLRTVQETQYFGPGTRLLVL.

The rearrangement links TRBV11-2 to TRBJ2-3; the TRBD1 assignment by TCRdb is unverifiable without DNA. The CDR3 is 14 residues long. Germline lookup yields CDR1 SGHAT and CDR2 FQNNGV. The CDR3: CASSLMGGTDTQYF.

The rearrangement uses TRBV10-3 and TRBJ2-1; the D call from TCRdb, TRBD2, cannot be confirmed without DNA. Per the germline V gene, CDR1 is ENHRY and CDR2 is SYGVKD. The CDR3 sequence is 16 residues long. The chain's CDR3 is CAISDGSGASYNEQFF.

The chain is built from TRBV11-2 and TRBJ1-3. CDR3 length: 16 residues. The V gene's germline CDR1 is SGHAT and CDR2 FQNNGV. The chain's CDR3 is CASSLLEIASGNTIYF.

The chain joins TRBV28 to TRBJ1-2. This CDR3 is built from 11 residues. Per germline, CDR1 MDHEN and CDR2 SYDVKM. This CDR3 reads CASSHGERYTF.

The V gene is TRBV7-2, the J gene TRBJ2-5; TCRdb selects TRBD2, and the lack of DNA leaves this call unchecked. The germline CDR1 and CDR2 sequences are SGHTA and FQGNSA. This CDR3 is 16 amino acids long. The CDR3 sequence: CASSLGLAGVGETQYF.